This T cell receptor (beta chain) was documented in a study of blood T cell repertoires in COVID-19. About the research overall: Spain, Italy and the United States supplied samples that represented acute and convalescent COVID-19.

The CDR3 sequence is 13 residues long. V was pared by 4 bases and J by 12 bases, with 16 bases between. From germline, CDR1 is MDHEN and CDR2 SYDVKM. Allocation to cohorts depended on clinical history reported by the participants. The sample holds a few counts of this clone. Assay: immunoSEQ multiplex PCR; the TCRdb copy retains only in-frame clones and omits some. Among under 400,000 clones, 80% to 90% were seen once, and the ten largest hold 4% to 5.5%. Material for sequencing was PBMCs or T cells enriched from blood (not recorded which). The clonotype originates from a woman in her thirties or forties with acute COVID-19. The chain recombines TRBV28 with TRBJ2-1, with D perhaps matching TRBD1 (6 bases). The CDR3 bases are TGTGCCAGCAGTTGGAGACCGGGACAAGGGCAGTTCTTC. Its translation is CASSWRPGQGQFF.